The source of this T cell receptor (beta chain) is a study of blood T cell repertoires in COVID-19. In the study overall: Sample material is recorded as cDNA or gDNA derived from T cells, B-cell-depleted T cells, or PBMCs.

Germline trimming cut 5 bases from V and 2 bases from J; bases unmatched to any gene: 5. CDR1 is LNHDA and CDR2 is SQIVND in the germline V gene (reference sequence). The CDR3 is made up of 15 amino acids. Sequenced by immunoSEQ multiplex PCR; TCRdb stores in-frame clones only, minus some. The sample consists of approximately 300,000 clones, about 93% of them appearing once. The clonotype originates from a woman in her thirties with COVID-19, enrolled during active disease. The chain combines TRBV19 with TRBJ2-7; 11 positions match TRBD2. Sequenced material: peripheral blood. The CDR3 here is CASSVAGGSPYEQYF. In DNA form, the CDR3 reads TGTGCCAGTAGTGTAGCGGGAGGGTCCCCCTACGAGCAGTACTTC.